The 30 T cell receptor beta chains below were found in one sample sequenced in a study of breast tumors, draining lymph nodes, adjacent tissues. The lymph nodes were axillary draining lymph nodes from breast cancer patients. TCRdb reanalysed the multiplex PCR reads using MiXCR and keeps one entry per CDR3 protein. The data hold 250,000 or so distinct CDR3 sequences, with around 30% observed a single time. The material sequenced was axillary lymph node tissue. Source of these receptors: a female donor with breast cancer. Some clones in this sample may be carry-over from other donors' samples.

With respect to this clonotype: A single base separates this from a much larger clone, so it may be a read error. CDR3 loop: CASSFGVGLAGESYF. The CDR3 coding sequence is TGTGCCAGCAGCTTTGGCGTAGGACTAGCGGGAGAGTCGTACTTC. The gene calls are TRBV7-2 and TRBJ2-7, with 13 bases aligning to TRBD2. The V segment lost 3 bases and the J segment 12 bases; nucleotides outside the gene matches: 11. The germline gives CDR1 SGHTA, CDR2 FQGNSA. This CDR3 contains 15 residues.

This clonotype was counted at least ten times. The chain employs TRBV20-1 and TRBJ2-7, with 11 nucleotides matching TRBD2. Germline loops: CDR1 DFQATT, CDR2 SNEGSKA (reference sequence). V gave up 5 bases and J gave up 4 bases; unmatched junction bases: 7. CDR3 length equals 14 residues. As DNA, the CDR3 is TGCAGTGCTCCCACTAGCGGGAGTCGGTACGAGCAGTACTTC. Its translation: CSAPTSGSRYEQYF.

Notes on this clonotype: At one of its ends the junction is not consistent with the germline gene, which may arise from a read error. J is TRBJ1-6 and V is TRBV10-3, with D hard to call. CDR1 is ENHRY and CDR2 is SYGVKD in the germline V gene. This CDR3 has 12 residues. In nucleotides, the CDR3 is TGTGCCGTCAGTAAGGACCCATCACCCCTCCACTTT. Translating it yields CAVSKDPSPLHF.

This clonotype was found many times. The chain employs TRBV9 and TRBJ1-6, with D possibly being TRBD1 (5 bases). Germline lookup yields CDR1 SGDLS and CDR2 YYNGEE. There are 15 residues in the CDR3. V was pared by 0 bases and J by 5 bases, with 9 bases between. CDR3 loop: CASSVGGENNSPLHF. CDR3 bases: TGTGCCAGCAGCGTAGGGGGGGAAAATAATTCACCCCTCCACTTT.

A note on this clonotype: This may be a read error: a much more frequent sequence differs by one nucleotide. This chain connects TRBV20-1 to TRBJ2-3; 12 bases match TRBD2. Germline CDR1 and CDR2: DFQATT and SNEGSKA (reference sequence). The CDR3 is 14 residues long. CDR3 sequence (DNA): TGCAGTGGTGGACTAGCGGGAAACACAGCTACGCAGTATTTT. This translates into CSGGLAGNTATQYF.

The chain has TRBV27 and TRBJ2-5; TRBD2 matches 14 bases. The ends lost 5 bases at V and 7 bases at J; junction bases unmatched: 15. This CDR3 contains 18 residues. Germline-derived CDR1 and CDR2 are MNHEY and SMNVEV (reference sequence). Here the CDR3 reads CASSLLQAGLAGAGTQYF. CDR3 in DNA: TGTGCCAGCAGTCTACTTCAAGCGGGACTAGCGGGAGCTGGGACCCAGTACTTC.

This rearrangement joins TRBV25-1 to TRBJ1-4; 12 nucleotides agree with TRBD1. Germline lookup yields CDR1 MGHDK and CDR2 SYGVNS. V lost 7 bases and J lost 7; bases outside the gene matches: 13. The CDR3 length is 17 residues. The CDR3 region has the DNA TGTGCCAGCACTTCCTCCGGGACAGGGGGCCGTGTTGAAAAACTGTTTTTT. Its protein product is CASTSSGTGGRVEKLFF.

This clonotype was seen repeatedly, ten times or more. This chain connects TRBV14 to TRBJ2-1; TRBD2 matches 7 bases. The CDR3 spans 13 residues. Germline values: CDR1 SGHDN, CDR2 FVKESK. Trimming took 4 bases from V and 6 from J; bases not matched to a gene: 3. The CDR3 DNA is TGTGCCAGCAGCCGGACTAGATTCAATGAGCAGTTCTTC. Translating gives CASSRTRFNEQFF.

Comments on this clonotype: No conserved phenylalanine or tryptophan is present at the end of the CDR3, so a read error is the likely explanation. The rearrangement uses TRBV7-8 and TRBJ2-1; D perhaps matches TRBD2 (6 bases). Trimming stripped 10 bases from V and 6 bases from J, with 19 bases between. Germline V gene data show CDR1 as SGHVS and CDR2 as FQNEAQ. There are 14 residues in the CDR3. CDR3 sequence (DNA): TGTGCCACGTCCTTACCAACTAGCATCAATGAGCAGTTCCTC. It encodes CATSLPTSINEQFL.

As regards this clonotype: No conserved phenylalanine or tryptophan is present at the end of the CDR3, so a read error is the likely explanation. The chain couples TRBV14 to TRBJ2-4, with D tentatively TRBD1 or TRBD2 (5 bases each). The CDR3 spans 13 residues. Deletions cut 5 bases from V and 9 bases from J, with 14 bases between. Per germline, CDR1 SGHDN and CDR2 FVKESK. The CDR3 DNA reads TGTGCCAGCAGCGCTCGAGGGGAAAGCATTCAGTACTCC. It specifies CASSARGESIQYS.

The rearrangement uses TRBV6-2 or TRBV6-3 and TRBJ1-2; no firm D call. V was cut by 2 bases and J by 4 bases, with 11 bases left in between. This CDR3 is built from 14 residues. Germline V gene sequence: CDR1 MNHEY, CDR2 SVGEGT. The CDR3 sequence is CASSYGGIGYGYTF. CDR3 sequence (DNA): TGTGCCAGCAGTTACGGCGGGATCGGCTATGGCTACACCTTC.

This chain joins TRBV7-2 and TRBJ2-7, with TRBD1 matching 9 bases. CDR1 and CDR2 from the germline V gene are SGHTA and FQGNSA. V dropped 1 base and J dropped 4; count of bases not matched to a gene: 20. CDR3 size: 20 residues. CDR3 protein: CASSLGPGTGLWRGRYEQYF. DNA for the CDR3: TGTGCCAGCAGCTTAGGTCCCGGGACAGGGCTATGGCGAGGTCGGTACGAGCAGTACTTC. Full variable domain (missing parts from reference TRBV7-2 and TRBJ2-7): GAGVSQSPSNKVTEKGKDVELRCDPISGHTALYWYRQSLGQGLEFLIYFQGNSAPDKSGLPSDRFSAERTGGSVSTLTIQRTQQEDSAVYLCASSLGPGTGLWRGRYEQYFGPGTRLTVT.

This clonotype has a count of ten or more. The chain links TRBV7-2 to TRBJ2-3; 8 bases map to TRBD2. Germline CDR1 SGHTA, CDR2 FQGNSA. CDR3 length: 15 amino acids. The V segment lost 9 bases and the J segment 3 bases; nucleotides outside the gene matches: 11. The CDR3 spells CASNNRLASTDTQYF. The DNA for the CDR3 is TGTGCCAGTAATAATAGACTAGCGTCAACAGATACGCAGTATTTT. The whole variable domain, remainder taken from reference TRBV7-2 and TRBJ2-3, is GAGVSQSPSNKVTEKGKDVELRCDPISGHTALYWYRQSLGQGLEFLIYFQGNSAPDKSGLPSDRFSAERTGGSVSTLTIQRTQQEDSAVYLCASNNRLASTDTQYFGPGTRLTVL.

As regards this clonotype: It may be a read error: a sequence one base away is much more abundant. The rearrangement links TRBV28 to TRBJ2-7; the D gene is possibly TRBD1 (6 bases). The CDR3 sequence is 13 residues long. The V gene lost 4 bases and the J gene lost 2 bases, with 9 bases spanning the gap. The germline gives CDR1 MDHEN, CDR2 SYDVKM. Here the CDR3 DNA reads TGTGCCAGCAGTTCACAGGGACCCTACGAGCAGTACTTC. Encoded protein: CASSSQGPYEQYF.

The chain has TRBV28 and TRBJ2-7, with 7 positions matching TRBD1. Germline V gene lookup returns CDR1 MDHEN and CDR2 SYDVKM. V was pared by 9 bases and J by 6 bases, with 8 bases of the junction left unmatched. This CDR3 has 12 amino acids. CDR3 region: CASQTGLSEQYF. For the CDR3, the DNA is TGTGCCAGTCAGACAGGGTTGAGCGAGCAGTACTTC.

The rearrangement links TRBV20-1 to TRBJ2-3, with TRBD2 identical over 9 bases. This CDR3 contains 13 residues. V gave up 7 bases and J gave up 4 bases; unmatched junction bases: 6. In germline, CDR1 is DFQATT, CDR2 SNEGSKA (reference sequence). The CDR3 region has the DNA TGCAGTGAACTAGCGGGTCGAGCAGATACGCAGTATTTT. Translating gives CSELAGRADTQYF.

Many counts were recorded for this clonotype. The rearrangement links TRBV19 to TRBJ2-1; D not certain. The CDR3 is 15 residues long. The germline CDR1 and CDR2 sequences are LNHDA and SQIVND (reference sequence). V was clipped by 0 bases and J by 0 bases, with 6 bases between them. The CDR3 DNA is TGTGCCAGTAGTATAGACATTAGCTCCTACAATGAGCAGTTCTTC. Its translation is CASSIDISSYNEQFF.

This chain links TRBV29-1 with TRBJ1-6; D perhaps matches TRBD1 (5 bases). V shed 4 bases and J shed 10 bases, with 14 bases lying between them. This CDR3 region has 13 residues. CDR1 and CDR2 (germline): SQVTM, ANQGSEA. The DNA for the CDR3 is TGCAGCGTTGCGAGGGAGGGGTTGTCACCCCTCCACTTT. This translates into CSVAREGLSPLHF. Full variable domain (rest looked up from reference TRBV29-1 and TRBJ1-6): SAVISQKPSRDICQRGTSLTIQCQVDSQVTMMFWYRQQPGQSLTLIATANQGSEATYESGFVIDKFPISRPNLTFSTLTVSNMSPEDSSIYLCSVAREGLSPLHFGNGTRLTVT.

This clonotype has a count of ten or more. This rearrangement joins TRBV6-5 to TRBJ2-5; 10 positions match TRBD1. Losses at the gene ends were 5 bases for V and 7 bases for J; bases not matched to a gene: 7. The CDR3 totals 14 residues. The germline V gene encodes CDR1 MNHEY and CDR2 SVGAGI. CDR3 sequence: CASSTGTGVGTQYF. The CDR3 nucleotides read TGTGCCAGCAGTACCGGGACAGGGGTTGGGACCCAGTACTTC.

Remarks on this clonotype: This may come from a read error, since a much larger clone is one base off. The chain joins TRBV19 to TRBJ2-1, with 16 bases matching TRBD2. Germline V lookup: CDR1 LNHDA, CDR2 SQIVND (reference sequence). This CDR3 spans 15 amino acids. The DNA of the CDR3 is TGTACCAGTACCACGGGACTAGCGGGAGGGCATGAGCAGTTCTTC. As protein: CTSTTGLAGGHEQFF.

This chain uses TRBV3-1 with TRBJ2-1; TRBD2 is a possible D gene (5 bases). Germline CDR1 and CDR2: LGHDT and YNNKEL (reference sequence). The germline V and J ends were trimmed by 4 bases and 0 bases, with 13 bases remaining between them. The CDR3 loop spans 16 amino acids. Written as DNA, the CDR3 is TGTGCCAGCAGCCTGCCTCCTAGCATCTCCTACAATGAGCAGTTCTTC. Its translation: CASSLPPSISYNEQFF.

The CDR3, as DNA: TGTGCCAGCAGCCAGACACCTGAAGCTTTCTTT. It yields the protein CASSQTPEAFF. The chain links TRBV7-2 to TRBJ1-1, with D uncertain. The CDR3 has 11 amino acids. CDR1 is SGHTA and CDR2 is FQGNSA in the germline V gene. The ends were cut back, 5 bases at V and 6 bases at J, with 7 bases in the middle.

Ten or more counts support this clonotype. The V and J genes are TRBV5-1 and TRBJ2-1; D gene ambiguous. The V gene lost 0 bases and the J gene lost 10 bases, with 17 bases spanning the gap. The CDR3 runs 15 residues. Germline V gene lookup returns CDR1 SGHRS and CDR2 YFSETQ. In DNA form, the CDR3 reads TGCGCCAGCAGCTTGGGCCCGGGCCCCACGTCAGAGCAGTTCTTC. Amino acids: CASSLGPGPTSEQFF. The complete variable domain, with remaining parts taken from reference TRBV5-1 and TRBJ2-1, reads KAGVTQTPRYLIKTRGQQVTLSCSPISGHRSVSWYQQTPGQGLQFLFEYFSETQRNKGNFPGRFSGRQFSNSRSEMNVSTLELGDSALYLCASSLGPGPTSEQFFGPGTRLTVL.

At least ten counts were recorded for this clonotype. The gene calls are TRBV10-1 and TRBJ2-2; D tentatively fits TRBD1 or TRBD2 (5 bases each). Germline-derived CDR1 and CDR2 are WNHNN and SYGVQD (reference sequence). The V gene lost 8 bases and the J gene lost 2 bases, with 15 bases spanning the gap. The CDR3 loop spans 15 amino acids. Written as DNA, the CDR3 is TGCGCCAGCTCAGGGACGGGCCTTAACACCGGGGAGCTGTTTTTT. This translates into CASSGTGLNTGELFF.

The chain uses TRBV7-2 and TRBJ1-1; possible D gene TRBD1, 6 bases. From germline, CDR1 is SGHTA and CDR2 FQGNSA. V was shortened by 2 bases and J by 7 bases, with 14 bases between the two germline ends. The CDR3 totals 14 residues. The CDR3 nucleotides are TGTGCCAGCAGCTTAAAAGGGGGAGACATTGAAGCTTTCTTT. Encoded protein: CASSLKGGDIEAFF. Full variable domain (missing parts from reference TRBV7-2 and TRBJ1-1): GAGVSQSPSNKVTEKGKDVELRCDPISGHTALYWYRQSLGQGLEFLIYFQGNSAPDKSGLPSDRFSAERTGGSVSTLTIQRTQQEDSAVYLCASSLKGGDIEAFFGQGTRLTVV.

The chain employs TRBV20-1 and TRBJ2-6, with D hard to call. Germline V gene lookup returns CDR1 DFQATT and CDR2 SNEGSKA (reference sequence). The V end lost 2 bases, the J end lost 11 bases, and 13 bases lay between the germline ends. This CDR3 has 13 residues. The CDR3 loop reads CSARPPGSYVLTF. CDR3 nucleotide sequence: TGCAGTGCTAGACCCCCTGGGTCCTACGTCCTGACTTTC.

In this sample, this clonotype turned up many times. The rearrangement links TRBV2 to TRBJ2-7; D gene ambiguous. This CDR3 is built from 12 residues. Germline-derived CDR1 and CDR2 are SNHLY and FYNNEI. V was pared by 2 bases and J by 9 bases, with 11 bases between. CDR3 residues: CASSERPFGQYF. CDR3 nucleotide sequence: TGTGCCAGCAGTGAAAGGCCTTTCGGGCAGTACTTC.

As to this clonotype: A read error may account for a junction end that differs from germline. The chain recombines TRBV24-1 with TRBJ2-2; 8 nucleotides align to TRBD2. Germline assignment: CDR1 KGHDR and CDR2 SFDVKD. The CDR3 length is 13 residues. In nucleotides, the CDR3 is TGTGCCACCGGGACTAGGGACACCGGCGAGCTGTCTTTT. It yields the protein CATGTRDTGELSF.

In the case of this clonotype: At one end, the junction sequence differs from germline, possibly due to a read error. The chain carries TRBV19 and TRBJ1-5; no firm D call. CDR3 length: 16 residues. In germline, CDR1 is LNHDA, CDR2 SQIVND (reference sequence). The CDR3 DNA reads TGTGCCAGTAGTAAAGCAGCGGGGATATACAATGAGCCCCAGCATTTT. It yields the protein CASSKAAGIYNEPQHF.

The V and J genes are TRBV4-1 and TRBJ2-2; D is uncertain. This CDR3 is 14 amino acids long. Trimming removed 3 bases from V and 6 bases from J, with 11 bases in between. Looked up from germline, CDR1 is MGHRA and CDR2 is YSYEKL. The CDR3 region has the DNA TGCGCCAGCAGCCACCCTGGCGTCGCCGGGGAGCTGTTTTTT. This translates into CASSHPGVAGELFF.